This T cell receptor (beta chain) was captured in a study of blood T cells in healthy people across ages. V lost 5 bases and J lost 2, with 7 bases in between. The CDR3 covers 12 residues. Per germline, CDR1 SGHDT and CDR2 YYEEEE. For this clonotype: Antigen unknown.

The second PCR ran about 6 to 12 cycles with a sample-barcoded 5' primer and J-beta primers. TCRdb reprocessed the 5' RACE reads via MiXCR and lists one record per CDR3 protein. This sample has some 800,000 distinct CDR3 sequences, with roughly 25% found just once. Study-level points and caveats: Per million T cells, the diversity of TCR beta decreased roughly linearly as age advanced.

These data also featured in a second study, about T cells of mothers and their children. That source notes: Donors were three healthy Caucasian mothers and their six children. Relative to unrelated pairs, biologically related mother-child dyads exhibited marginally greater, non-significant overlap.

The sequencing sample was made of blood. The sequence derives from a boy aged 10-17 years in good health. The chain combines TRBV5-6 with TRBJ2-5; TRBD2 might be the D (6 bases). The CDR3 loop is CASRGRQETQYF. CDR3 in DNA: TGTGCCAGCAGGGGGAGGCAAGAGACCCAGTACTTC.